This T cell receptor (beta chain) stems from a study of T cell repertoires in cytomegalovirus infection (dated by TCRdb to about 2019). Background for the entire study: Because public TCR beta signatures pointed to carriage of CMV infection together with the matching HLA type, the HLA type of each donor mattered for the analysis.

Overall study outcomes, separate from this receptor: The ex vivo response was dominated by HLA-C-restricted CMV-specific TCR beta clonotypes, and the single most frequent clonotype in two of eight donors was supplied by these HLA-C-restricted clonotypes. Cumulative frequency of public TCR beta family members discriminated carriers of CMV infection plus the relevant HLA type in this cohort and an independent roughly 340-donor cohort.

The CDR3 runs 15 amino acids, cysteine and phenylalanine included. CDR3 DNA is the only sequence kept; it has 45 bases, read in frame from the first base. Taken from the germline V gene (reference sequence), the CDR1 and CDR2 loops are SEHNR and FQNEAQ. V loses 1 base of germline sequence and J loses 1 base, and the interval between the two ends is 10 bases. In its sample, this clonotype was seen many times. What antigen it recognizes has not been identified. No base qualities exist here, and no much larger clone lies one base off it. The instrument given in TCRdb is Illumina HiSeq 1500. Starting from the raw public reads, TCRdb applied fastp trimming at Q25, assembled clones with MiXCR and retained in-frame beta chains. One record per CDR3 amino acid sequence lists the most common genes and DNA. Within this sample are almost 550,000 distinct CDR3 sequences, with approximately 15% of them counted one time only. In total, the top ten clones hold 20% to 30% of the sample.

The receptor was derived from a human donor in good health (CMV status not recorded). Some clones in this sample may be carry-over from other donors' samples. The sequence is built from TRBV7-9 and TRBJ1-1, with TRBD1 tentatively as D gene (5 bases match). Sequencing was done on a sample of CD8+ T cells from PBMCs. CDR3 loop: CASSLGWGENTEAFF. The base sequence is TGTGCCAGCAGCTTAGGTTGGGGGGAGAACACTGAAGCTTTCTTT. Outside the CDR3, residues come from the reference TRBV7-9 and TRBJ1-1 proteins, so the full variable domain is: DTGVSQNPRHKITKRGQNVTFRCDPISEHNRLYWYRQTLGQGPEFLTYFQNEAQLEKSRLLSDRFSAERPKGSFSTLEIQRTEQGDSAMYLCASSLGWGENTEAFFGQGTRLTVV.